Presented here are 11 T cell receptor beta chains from one specimen sequenced in a study of blood T cell repertoires in COVID-19 (dated by TCRdb to the early 2020s). Library creation used the immunoSEQ multiplex PCR assay. Entries here come from immuneACCESS through TCRdb and include only in-frame sequences with V and J called. Some clones fail to appear in such tables; in the studies checked, an unresolved V gene covers under half of the shortfall, and the cause of the remainder is unknown. The sample includes 130,000 or so clones, with 84% observed a single time. More than 10% of the sample comes from the top ten. The sample was peripheral blood. These receptors all stem from a woman aged 60 to 75 with acute or convalescent COVID-19.

The V call is TRBV2, the J call TRBJ1-3, with 10 bases identical to TRBD1. This CDR3 has 18 amino acids. Germline values: CDR1 SNHLY, CDR2 FYNNEI. V lost 8 bases and J lost 0; bases outside the gene matches: 13. The CDR3 sequence is CASGPGTGVPYSGNTIYF. The CDR3 DNA follows: TGTGCCAGCGGTCCCGGGACAGGGGTCCCCTACTCTGGAAACACCATATATTTT. Full variable domain (remainder filled in from reference TRBV2 and TRBJ1-3): EPEVTQTPSHQVTQMGQEVILRCVPISNHLYFYWYRQILGQKVEFLVSFYNNEISEKSEIFDDQFSVERPDGSNFTLKIRSTKLEDSAMYFCASGPGTGVPYSGNTIYFGEGSWLTVV.

V usage is TRBV19 and J usage is TRBJ1-1, with D uncertain. Germline V gives CDR1 LNHDA, CDR2 SQIVND (reference sequence). V lost 0 bases and J lost 5, with 7 bases in between. The CDR3 covers 13 residues. CDR3 sequence (DNA): TGTGCCAGTAGTATAGATATCGAGACTGAAGCTTTCTTT. Encoded protein: CASSIDIETEAFF.

This chain uses TRBV30 with TRBJ1-3, with a weak D call TRBD1 (5 bases). This CDR3 contains 16 residues. Germline CDR1 and CDR2: GTSNPN and SVGIG (reference sequence). Trimming removed 3 bases from V and 0 bases from J, with 15 bases in between. CDR3 DNA: TGTGCCTGGAGCGGATGGGACTCCAGCTCTGGAAACACCATATATTTT. This codes for CAWSGWDSSSGNTIYF.

This rearrangement joins TRBV2 to TRBJ2-1; 8 bases are a match to TRBD1. The CDR3 consists of 15 residues. Trimming cost V 0 bases and J 7 bases; bases outside gene matches: 5. Germline V lookup: CDR1 SNHLY, CDR2 FYNNEI. CDR3 in DNA: TGTGCCAGCAGTGAAGCGCGGACAGGGTGGAATGAGCAGTTCTTC. Translation gives CASSEARTGWNEQFF.

The DNA for the CDR3 is TGTGCCAGCAGCTCCCAGGGTAGTGGGGCGTATGGCTACACCTTC. Protein: CASSSQGSGAYGYTF. The V and J genes are TRBV7-9 and TRBJ1-2, with D possibly matching TRBD1 (5 bases). Trimming took off 4 bases at V and 5 bases at J, with 17 bases between the two ends. In germline, CDR1 is SEHNR, CDR2 FQNEAQ (reference sequence). This CDR3 contains 15 residues.

The chain has TRBV2 and TRBJ1-5, with TRBD1 matching over 9 bases. Germline CDR1 SNHLY, CDR2 FYNNEI. The V gene end was trimmed by 6 bases and the J gene end by 8 bases; junction bases not matched to a gene: 14. The CDR3 contains 16 residues. DNA for the CDR3: TGTGCCAGCAGAATGACAGGGGGGGCGGGAATCGAGCCCCAGCATTTT. It encodes CASRMTGGAGIEPQHF.

This clone was counted between two and nine times. The chain has TRBV7-7 and TRBJ1-1, with 8 positions matching TRBD1. This CDR3 has 16 amino acids. V shed 8 bases, J shed 0 bases, and the junction held 11 bases outside the gene matches. Germline lookup yields CDR1 SSHAT and CDR2 FNYEAQ (reference sequence). The CDR3 nucleotides read TGTGCCAGCGGAACCGGGACAGGCGTTATGAACACTGAAGCTTTCTTT. It yields the protein CASGTGTGVMNTEAFF.

The chain couples TRBV6-5 to TRBJ1-2, with D possibly being TRBD1 (6 bases). The ends were cut back, 4 bases at V and 7 bases at J, with 13 bases in the middle. Germline V CDR1 and CDR2: MNHEY, SVGAGI. The CDR3 spans 13 residues. The CDR3 sequence: CASSSQAGVGYTF. The CDR3 DNA reads as TGTGCCAGCAGTTCTCAGGCAGGGGTTGGCTACACCTTC.

This clone was counted only a few times. The genes are TRBV27 and TRBJ1-6, with D uncertain. The germline CDR1 and CDR2 sequences are MNHEY and SMNVEV (reference sequence). The CDR3 sequence is 15 residues long. Trimming stripped 3 bases from V and 10 bases from J, with 16 bases between. The DNA of the CDR3 is TGTGCCAGCAGTTTGAATCGCTTTACGGGATCACCCCTCCACTTT. Translating gives CASSLNRFTGSPLHF.

This sequence joins TRBV9 and TRBJ1-1, with D hard to call. Per the germline V gene, CDR1 is SGDLS and CDR2 is YYNGEE. CDR3 length: 16 residues. Trimming took off 0 bases at V and 0 bases at J, with 12 bases between the two ends. Here the CDR3 reads CASSVGEAPMNTEAFF. DNA for the CDR3: TGTGCCAGCAGCGTAGGGGAGGCACCTATGAACACTGAAGCTTTCTTT. The full variable domain, rest sourced from reference TRBV9 and TRBJ1-1, is DSGVTQTPKHLITATGQRVTLRCSPRSGDLSVYWYQQSLDQGLQFLIQYYNGEERAKGNILERFSAQQFPDLHSELNLSSLELGDSALYFCASSVGEAPMNTEAFFGQGTRLTVV.

The CDR3 DNA sequence: TGTGCCAGCAGCCCACAGGACGGGTATAATGAAAAACTGTTTTTT. Its translation: CASSPQDGYNEKLFF. The rearrangement links TRBV3-1 (or the pseudogene TRBV3-2) to TRBJ1-4, with D possibly TRBD1 on 5 matching bases. Germline-derived CDR1 and CDR2 are LGHDT and YNNKEL (reference sequence). Trimming removed 4 bases from V and 4 bases from J, with 13 bases in between. CDR3 length: 15 residues.